The T cell receptor beta chain described here comes from a study of blood T cells in healthy people across ages. PCR was performed a second time for roughly 7 to 12 cycles using a sample-barcoded 5' primer and a J-beta primer mix. In TCRdb, the 5' RACE reads were re-called with MiXCR into one record per CDR3 protein. Counted here are 1.5 million to 1.9 million distinct CDR3 sequences, 35% to 45% occurring once; the ten biggest clones make up less than 5%. Study-level results: Aged donors had fewer naive CD4+ cells and lower diversity than long-lived donors.

As to this clonotype: What it recognizes is unknown.

Trimming removed 7 bases at V and 3 bases at J, with 16 bases between. This CDR3 is 13 amino acids long. Germline assignment: CDR1 DFQATT and CDR2 SNEGSKA (reference sequence). The receptor was isolated from a woman between 18 and 30 years old in good health. This chain uses TRBV20-1 with TRBJ2-7; the D is unclear. Sequencing used blood. This CDR3 is CSGKKGPDYEQYF. The CDR3 DNA is TGCAGTGGAAAAAAAGGACCAGACTACGAGCAGTACTTC.